Presented here are 32 T cell receptor beta chains from one specimen sequenced in a study of CD8 T cells in Susac syndrome. RNA, at roughly 0.5 to 1 ug, was reverse transcribed with random hexamers. TCRdb called the immunoSEQ multiplex PCR reads again in MiXCR, with one record for every CDR3 protein. Of about 210,000 distinct CDR3 sequences detected, 95% appear once; the ten largest clones hold around 0.076%. The sample was CD4+ T cells from PBMCs. Receptor source: a human donor with multiple sclerosis.

This chain uses TRBV29-1 with TRBJ2-5; possible D gene TRBD2, 7 bases. The germline V gene has CDR1 SQVTM and CDR2 ANQGSEA. V was shortened by 3 bases and J by 3 bases, with 11 bases between the two germline ends. The CDR3 runs 13 residues. Here the CDR3 reads CSVDGGGEETQYF. CDR3 DNA: TGCAGCGTTGATGGCGGGGGCGAAGAGACCCAGTACTTC.

This chain joins TRBV11-2 and TRBJ2-1; D possibly corresponds to TRBD1 (6 bases). The germline V gene has CDR1 SGHAT and CDR2 FQNNGV. The CDR3 covers 16 residues. V was clipped by 0 bases and J by 0 bases, with 9 bases between them. For the CDR3, the DNA is TGTGCCAGCAGCTTAGAGAGGACAGTCTCCTACAATGAGCAGTTCTTC. Protein: CASSLERTVSYNEQFF. The full variable domain, rest sourced from reference TRBV11-2 and TRBJ2-1, is EAGVAQSPRYKIIEKRQSVAFWCNPISGHATLYWYQQILGQGPKLLIQFQNNGVVDDSQLPKDRFSAERLKGVDSTLKIQPAKLEDSAVYLCASSLERTVSYNEQFFGPGTRLTVL.

The V and J genes are TRBV30 and TRBJ2-5; D might be TRBD2 (5 bases). The CDR3 is 13 amino acids. Germline CDR1 GTSNPN, CDR2 SVGIG (reference sequence). V lost 8 bases, J lost 5 bases, and 18 bases lay in between. The CDR3 nucleotides read TGTGCCCTAACCCGGGGTCGACGTGAGACCCAGTACTTC. Translation gives CALTRGRRETQYF.

This clonotype was found once. The chain uses TRBV20-1 and TRBJ1-1, with a possible D match to TRBD1 (5 bases). There are 15 residues in the CDR3. V lost 0 bases and J 1 base, leaving 12 bases between the germline ends. CDR1 DFQATT and CDR2 SNEGSKA come from the germline V gene (reference sequence). The CDR3 DNA reads as TGCAGTGCTAGAGACACGGGGGGATCGAACACTGAAGCTTTCTTT. This codes for CSARDTGGSNTEAFF.

The chain combines TRBV2 with TRBJ2-7; D remains ambiguous. The germline V gene encodes CDR1 SNHLY and CDR2 FYNNEI. Trimming took 6 bases from V and 2 from J, leaving 11 bases between them. The CDR3 runs 13 residues. As DNA, the CDR3 is TGTGCCAGCAGCAAGAGTTCCCCCTACGAGCAGTACGTC. Amino acid sequence: CASSKSSPYEQYV.

The chain combines TRBV20-1 with TRBJ2-1, with 8 bases that match TRBD1. The germline gives CDR1 DFQATT, CDR2 SNEGSKA (reference sequence). Losses at the gene ends were 0 bases for V and 7 bases for J; bases not matched to a gene: 8. The CDR3 is 15 residues long. CDR3 region: CSARDSDRGLNEQFF. The CDR3 DNA is TGCAGTGCTAGAGATAGTGACAGGGGCCTTAATGAGCAGTTCTTC.

The DNA of the CDR3 is TGTGCCAGCAGCTTCGGACTAGCGGACTACAATGAGCAGTTCTTC. Protein sequence: CASSFGLADYNEQFF. The chain is built from TRBV11-3 and TRBJ2-1; 10 nucleotides line up with TRBD2. CDR1 and CDR2 (germline): SGHNT, YENEEA. With V trimmed by 3 bases and J by 3 bases, 2 bases remained unmatched. This CDR3 is 15 amino acids long.

The J gene is TRBJ2-5, the V gene TRBV11-2, with no clear D. Trimming pared 6 bases from V and 3 bases from J, leaving 11 bases between. This CDR3 spans 13 amino acids. Germline V CDR1 and CDR2: SGHAT, FQNNGV. The CDR3 spells CASSRSREETQYF. The DNA for the CDR3 is TGTGCCAGCAGTCGCTCACGGGAAGAGACCCAGTACTTC.

This chain joins TRBV7-6 and TRBJ1-6; a possible D gene is TRBD1 (5 bases). Trimming shortened V by 1 base and J by 9 bases, and 13 bases separated the two germline ends. CDR1 and CDR2 (germline): SGHVS, FNYEAQ. CDR3 length: 15 residues. The CDR3 nucleotides read TGTGCCAGCAGCTTAGGCCAGGGAGGGATTTCACCCCTCCACTTT. Encoded protein: CASSLGQGGISPLHF.

The chain recombines TRBV5-1 with TRBJ2-1, with D tentatively TRBD2 (6 bases). V was pared by 3 bases and J by 5 bases, with 9 bases between. Germline V CDR1 and CDR2: SGHRS, YFSETQ. This CDR3 region has 13 residues. The CDR3 region has the DNA TGCGCCAGCAGCTACGGGGGTAACAATGAGCAGTTCTTC. Translated, it gives CASSYGGNNEQFF.

Only one count was recorded for this clonotype. The rearrangement links TRBV15 to TRBJ1-5; 7 bases are shared with TRBD1. The CDR3 is 15 residues long. Trimming cost V 0 bases and J 5 bases; bases outside gene matches: 4. Germline V gene sequence: CDR1 LNHNV, CDR2 YYDKDF (reference sequence). The CDR3 here is CATSREAGGDQPQHF. The DNA of the CDR3 is TGTGCCACCAGCAGAGAGGCAGGGGGAGATCAGCCCCAGCATTTT.

This clonotype was observed once. The J gene is TRBJ2-5, the V gene TRBV15; perhaps TRBD1 as D (6 bases). CDR1 is LNHNV and CDR2 is YYDKDF in the germline V gene (reference sequence). V lost 0 bases, J lost 4 bases, and 12 bases lay in between. This CDR3 has 15 amino acids. The DNA for the CDR3 is TGTGCCACCAGCAGAGATCGGGTCAGGGGAGAGACCCAGTACTTC. This translates into CATSRDRVRGETQYF.

This chain joins TRBV7-2 and TRBJ1-4; TRBD1 matches 7 bases. Germline lookup yields CDR1 SGHTA and CDR2 FQGNSA. The V gene end was trimmed by 4 bases and the J gene end by 0 bases; junction bases not matched to a gene: 2. This CDR3 spans 15 amino acids. The CDR3 loop reads CASSSGTATNEKLFF. The CDR3 coding sequence is TGTGCCAGCAGCTCGGGGACAGCAACTAATGAAAAACTGTTTTTT.

The rearrangement links TRBV2 to TRBJ1-1; D is uncertain. Trimming shortened V by 3 bases and J by 7 bases, and 9 bases separated the two germline ends. The CDR3 has 12 residues. In germline, CDR1 is SNHLY, CDR2 FYNNEI. CDR3 nucleotide sequence: TGTGCCAGCAGTGACACCCGGTATGAAGCTTTCTTT. This sequence encodes CASSDTRYEAFF.

This clonotype has only one observation. This chain joins TRBV30 and TRBJ1-1; D gene uncertain. Trimming removed 5 bases from V and 2 bases from J, with 9 bases in between. The CDR3 contains 12 residues. Germline lookup yields CDR1 GTSNPN and CDR2 SVGIG (reference sequence). The CDR3 is CAWGRRNTEAFF. The CDR3 DNA follows: TGTGCCTGGGGCCGTAGAAACACTGAAGCTTTCTTT.

Here the CDR3 DNA reads TGTGCCAGCAGTCGGCGGCGGTCACGGTTGGTTAACGCTGAAGCTTTCTTT. It is translated as CASSRRRSRLVNAEAFF. This rearrangement joins TRBV6-1 to TRBJ1-1; D is ambiguous. CDR1 is MNHNS and CDR2 is SASEGT in the germline V gene. This CDR3 comprises 17 residues. V was cut by 5 bases and J by 6 bases, with 25 bases left in between.

The rearrangement joins TRBV6-1 to TRBJ2-6, with TRBD1 identical over 8 bases. The CDR3 is 18 residues long. CDR1 and CDR2 (germline): MNHNS, SASEGT. The V and J ends lost 5 bases and 2 bases, in that order; junction bases with no gene match: 11. CDR3: CASSPKTGVSTGANVLTF. CDR3 sequence (DNA): TGTGCCAGCAGTCCAAAGACAGGGGTATCGACTGGGGCCAACGTCCTGACTTTC.

This chain connects TRBV29-1 to TRBJ2-3; D possibly uses TRBD1 or TRBD2 (5 bases each). Trimming stripped 7 bases from V and 3 bases from J, with 20 bases between. Germline loops: CDR1 SQVTM, CDR2 ANQGSEA. This CDR3 comprises 15 residues. The CDR3 spells CSATLGAGLTDTQYF. The CDR3 coding sequence is TGCAGCGCCACATTGGGAGCAGGGTTGACAGATACGCAGTATTTT.

This clonotype was detected once. V is TRBV24-1 and J is TRBJ2-2, with 7 bases lining up with TRBD1. The CDR3 length is 16 residues. Looked up from germline, CDR1 is KGHDR and CDR2 is SFDVKD. Germline trimming cut 5 bases from V and 4 bases from J; bases unmatched to any gene: 9. The CDR3 DNA sequence: TGTGCCACCAGTGCCGGTCGGGCAGGGGGCACCGGGGAGCTGTTTTTT. Its translation is CATSAGRAGGTGELFF.

The rearrangement joins TRBV29-1 to TRBJ2-4, with D unresolved. V shed 5 bases and J shed 0 bases, with 17 bases lying between them. Germline V lookup: CDR1 SQVTM, CDR2 ANQGSEA. The CDR3 extends over 16 amino acids. The CDR3 protein is CSVLGSSLLAKNIQYF. The DNA for the CDR3 is TGCAGCGTTCTAGGATCTTCCCTTCTAGCCAAAAACATTCAGTACTTC. Based on the CDR3 plus reference TRBV29-1 and TRBJ2-4, the full variable domain is SAVISQKPSRDICQRGTSLTIQCQVDSQVTMMFWYRQQPGQSLTLIATANQGSEATYESGFVIDKFPISRPNLTFSTLTVSNMSPEDSSIYLCSVLGSSLLAKNIQYFGAGTRLSVL.

This chain uses TRBV19 with TRBJ1-5, with D uncertain. Trimming cost V 4 bases and J 4 bases, with 20 bases left between them. This CDR3 comprises 17 residues. Germline CDR1 is LNHDA and CDR2 is SQIVND (reference sequence). The CDR3 is CASSTPPGSIKNQPQHF. DNA of the CDR3: TGTGCCAGTAGTACGCCTCCGGGATCCATAAAGAATCAGCCCCAGCATTTT.

V gene TRBV9 combines with J gene TRBJ1-1; D not certain. V was clipped by 0 bases and J by 2 bases, with 8 bases between them. The CDR3 runs to 14 residues. Per the germline V gene, CDR1 is SGDLS and CDR2 is YYNGEE. Here the CDR3 DNA reads TGTGCCAGCAGCGTAGTTAGCGGAAACACTGAAGCTTTCTTT. It codes for CASSVVSGNTEAFF.

This clonotype occurred once. This chain uses TRBV27 with TRBJ1-1; D is unclear. Germline CDR1 reads MNHEY; CDR2 reads SMNVEV (reference sequence). V lost 8 bases and J 2 bases, leaving 12 bases between the germline ends. CDR3 length: 13 residues. The CDR3, as DNA: TGTGCCAGCCGACCAAACTTAAACACTGAAGCTTTCTTT. This translates into CASRPNLNTEAFF.

The chain couples TRBV5-1 to TRBJ2-3, with D perhaps given as TRBD1 or TRBD2 (5 bases each). This CDR3 is built from 15 residues. V was trimmed by 0 bases and J by 2 bases, leaving 10 bases between them. Germline V gene lookup returns CDR1 SGHRS and CDR2 YFSETQ. CDR3 sequence (DNA): TGCGCCAGCAGCTTGGTTACGGGGACCACAGATACGCAGTATTTT. Translated: CASSLVTGTTDTQYF. Variable domain in full (rest from reference TRBV5-1 and TRBJ2-3): KAGVTQTPRYLIKTRGQQVTLSCSPISGHRSVSWYQQTPGQGLQFLFEYFSETQRNKGNFPGRFSGRQFSNSRSEMNVSTLELGDSALYLCASSLVTGTTDTQYFGPGTRLTVL.

The chain recombines TRBV9 with TRBJ2-3; 9 bases align to TRBD2. Trimming took 2 bases from V and 0 from J; bases not matched to a gene: 1. Germline CDR1 reads SGDLS; CDR2 reads YYNGEE. This CDR3 comprises 15 residues. The CDR3 sequence: CASSVLAGSTDTQYF. CDR3 coding DNA: TGTGCCAGCAGCGTTCTAGCGGGGAGCACAGATACGCAGTATTTT.

The chain carries TRBV15 and TRBJ1-6; D not certain. Trimming shortened V by 0 bases and J by 8 bases, and 14 bases separated the two germline ends. The V gene's germline CDR1 is LNHNV and CDR2 YYDKDF (reference sequence). The CDR3 is made up of 16 amino acids. The DNA for the CDR3 is TGTGCCACCAGCAGAGATATTCGGGTATTGGATTCACCCCTCCACTTT. As protein: CATSRDIRVLDSPLHF.

The chain couples TRBV24-1 to TRBJ2-1; 8 positions match TRBD2. Trimming removed 3 bases from V and 5 bases from J; junction bases left unmatched: 11. Germline V gives CDR1 KGHDR, CDR2 SFDVKD. The CDR3 consists of 17 residues. The CDR3 loop is CATSDARASGLHNEQFF. The CDR3 DNA sequence: TGTGCCACCAGTGATGCGAGGGCTAGCGGGCTCCACAATGAGCAGTTCTTC.

The gene calls are TRBV7-8 and TRBJ2-3; TRBD1 aligns across 7 bases. CDR1 is SGHVS and CDR2 is FQNEAQ in the germline V gene. The CDR3 consists of 14 residues. With V trimmed by 4 bases and J by 3 bases, 4 bases remained unmatched. In DNA form, the CDR3 reads TGTGCCAGCAGCTCCGACAGGGCGACAGATACGCAGTATTTT. This codes for CASSSDRATDTQYF.

Here the CDR3 DNA reads TGTGCCAGCAGTCGGGAGGTCGAAGAGACCCAGTACTTC. Its protein is CASSREVEETQYF. This chain connects TRBV5-8 to TRBJ2-5, with 7 nucleotides matching TRBD2. Germline trimming cut 5 bases from V and 3 bases from J; bases unmatched to any gene: 4. The CDR3 consists of 13 residues. The germline gives CDR1 SGHTS, CDR2 YDEGEE. The full variable domain, in which reference TRBV5-8 and TRBJ2-5 provide the parts outside the CDR3, is EAGVTQSPTHLIKTRGQQATLRCSPISGHTSVYWYQQALGLGLQFLLWYDEGEERNRGNFPPRFSGRQFPNYSSELNVNALELEDSALYLCASSREVEETQYFGPGTRLLVL.

J is TRBJ2-5 and V is TRBV20-1; the D is unclear. The CDR3 covers 14 residues. Per germline, CDR1 DFQATT and CDR2 SNEGSKA (reference sequence). V was trimmed by 0 bases and J by 9 bases, leaving 17 bases between them. The CDR3 nucleotides are TGCAGTGCTAGAGATCTGAACGAGTACGTGGCCCAGTACTTC. This codes for CSARDLNEYVAQYF.

The chain has TRBV3-1 and TRBJ2-7; tentative D call: TRBD1 (6 bases). The CDR3 has 12 amino acids. V was clipped by 6 bases and J by 6 bases, with 12 bases between them. Germline assignment: CDR1 LGHDT and CDR2 YNNKEL (reference sequence). In DNA, the CDR3 is TGTGCCAGCAGGAACAGGGCCGGCGAGCAGTACTTC. This encodes CASRNRAGEQYF.

The V call is TRBV29-1, the J call TRBJ2-7; 8 bases line up with TRBD2. Per germline, CDR1 SQVTM and CDR2 ANQGSEA. V dropped 1 base and J dropped 2; count of bases not matched to a gene: 7. The length of the CDR3 is 15 residues. Here the CDR3 reads CSVEGGRGAPYEQYF. In DNA form, the CDR3 reads TGCAGCGTTGAAGGCGGGCGGGGGGCCCCCTACGAGCAGTACTTC.